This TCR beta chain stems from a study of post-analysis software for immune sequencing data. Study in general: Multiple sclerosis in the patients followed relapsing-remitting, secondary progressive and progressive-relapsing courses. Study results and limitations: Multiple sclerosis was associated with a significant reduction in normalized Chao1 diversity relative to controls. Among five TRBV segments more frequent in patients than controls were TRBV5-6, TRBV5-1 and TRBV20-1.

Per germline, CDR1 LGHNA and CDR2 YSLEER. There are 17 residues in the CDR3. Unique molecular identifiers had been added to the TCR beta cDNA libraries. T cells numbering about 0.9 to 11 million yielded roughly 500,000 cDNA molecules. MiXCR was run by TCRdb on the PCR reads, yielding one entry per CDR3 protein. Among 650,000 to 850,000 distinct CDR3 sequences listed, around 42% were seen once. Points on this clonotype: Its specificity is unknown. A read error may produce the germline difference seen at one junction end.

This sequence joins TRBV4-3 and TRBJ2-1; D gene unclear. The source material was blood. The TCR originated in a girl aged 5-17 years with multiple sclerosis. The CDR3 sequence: CASSQEFRTSSYNGQFF. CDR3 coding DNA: TGCGCCAGCAGCCAAGAGTTCCGAACCAGCTCCTACAATGGGCAGTTCTTC.